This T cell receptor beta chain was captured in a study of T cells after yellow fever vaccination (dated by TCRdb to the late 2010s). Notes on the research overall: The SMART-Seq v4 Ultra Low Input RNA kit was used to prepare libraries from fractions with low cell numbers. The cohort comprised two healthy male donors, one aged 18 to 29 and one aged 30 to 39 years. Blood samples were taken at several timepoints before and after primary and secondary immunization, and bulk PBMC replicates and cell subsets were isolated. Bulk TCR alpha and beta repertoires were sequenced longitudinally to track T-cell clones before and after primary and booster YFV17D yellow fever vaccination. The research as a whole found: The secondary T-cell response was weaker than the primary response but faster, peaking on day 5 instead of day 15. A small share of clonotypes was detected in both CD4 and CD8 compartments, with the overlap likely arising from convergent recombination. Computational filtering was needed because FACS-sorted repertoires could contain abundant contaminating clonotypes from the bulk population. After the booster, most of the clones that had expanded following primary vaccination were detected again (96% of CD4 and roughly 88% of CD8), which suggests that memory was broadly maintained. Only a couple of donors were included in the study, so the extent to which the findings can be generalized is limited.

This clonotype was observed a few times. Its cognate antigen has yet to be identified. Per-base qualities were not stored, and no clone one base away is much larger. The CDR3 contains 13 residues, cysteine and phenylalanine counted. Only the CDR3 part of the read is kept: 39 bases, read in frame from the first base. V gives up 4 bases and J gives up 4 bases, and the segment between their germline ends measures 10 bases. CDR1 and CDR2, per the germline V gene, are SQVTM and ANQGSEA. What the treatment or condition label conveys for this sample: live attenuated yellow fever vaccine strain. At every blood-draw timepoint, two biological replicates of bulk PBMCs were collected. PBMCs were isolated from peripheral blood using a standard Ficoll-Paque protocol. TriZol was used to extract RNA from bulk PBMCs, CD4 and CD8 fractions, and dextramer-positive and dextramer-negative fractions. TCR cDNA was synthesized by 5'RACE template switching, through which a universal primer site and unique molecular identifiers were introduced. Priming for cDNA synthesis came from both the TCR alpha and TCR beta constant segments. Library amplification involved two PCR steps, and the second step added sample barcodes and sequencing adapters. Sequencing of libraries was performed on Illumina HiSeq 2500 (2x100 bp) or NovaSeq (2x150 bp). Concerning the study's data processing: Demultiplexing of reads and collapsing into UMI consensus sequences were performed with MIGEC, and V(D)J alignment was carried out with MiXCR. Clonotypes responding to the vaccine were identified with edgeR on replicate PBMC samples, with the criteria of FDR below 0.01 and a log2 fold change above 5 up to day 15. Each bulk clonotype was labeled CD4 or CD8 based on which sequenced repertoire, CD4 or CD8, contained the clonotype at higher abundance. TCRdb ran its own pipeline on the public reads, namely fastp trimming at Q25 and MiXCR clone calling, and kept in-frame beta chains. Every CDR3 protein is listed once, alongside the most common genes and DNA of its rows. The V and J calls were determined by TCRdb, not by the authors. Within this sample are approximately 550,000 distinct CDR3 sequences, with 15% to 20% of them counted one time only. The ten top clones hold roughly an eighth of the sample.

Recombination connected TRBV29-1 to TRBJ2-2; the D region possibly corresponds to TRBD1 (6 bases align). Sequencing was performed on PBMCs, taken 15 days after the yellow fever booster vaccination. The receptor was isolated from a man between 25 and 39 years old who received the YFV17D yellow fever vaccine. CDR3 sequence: CSVGQAPTGELFF. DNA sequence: TGCAGCGTTGGACAGGCACCCACCGGGGAGCTGTTTTTT.